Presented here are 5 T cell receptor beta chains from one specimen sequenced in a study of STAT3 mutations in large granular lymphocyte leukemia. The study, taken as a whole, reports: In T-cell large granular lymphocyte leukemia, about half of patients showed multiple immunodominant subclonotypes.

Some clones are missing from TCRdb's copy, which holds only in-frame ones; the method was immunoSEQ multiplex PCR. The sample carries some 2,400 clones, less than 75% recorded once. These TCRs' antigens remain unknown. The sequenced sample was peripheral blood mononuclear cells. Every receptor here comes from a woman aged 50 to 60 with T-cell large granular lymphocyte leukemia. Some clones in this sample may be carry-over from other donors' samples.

In DNA, the CDR3 is TGTGCCAGCAGTTTAGGGGGGATCTCTGAAGCTTTCTTT. Its translation is CASSLGGISEAFF. The genes are TRBV27 and TRBJ1-1; a weak D match, TRBD1 (5 bases). Per the germline V gene, CDR1 is MNHEY and CDR2 is SMNVEV (reference sequence). V was pared by 2 bases and J by 6 bases, with 10 bases between. This CDR3 has 13 amino acids.

The CDR3 sequence: CASSLSGTGSKETQYF. The CDR3 DNA reads TGTGCCAGCAGCTTATCCGGGACAGGGTCTAAAGAGACCCAGTACTTC. The chain combines TRBV7-9 with TRBJ2-5, with 9 bases identical to TRBD1. Germline V gene lookup returns CDR1 SEHNR and CDR2 FQNEAQ (reference sequence). There are 16 residues in the CDR3. J lost 3 bases, V lost 2 bases, and 7 bases had no gene match.

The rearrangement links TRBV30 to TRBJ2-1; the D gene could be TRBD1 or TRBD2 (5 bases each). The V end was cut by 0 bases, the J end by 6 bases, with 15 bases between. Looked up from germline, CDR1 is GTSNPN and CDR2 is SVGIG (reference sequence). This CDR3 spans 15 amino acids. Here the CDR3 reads CAWSVLYAGTNEQFF. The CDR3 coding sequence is TGTGCCTGGAGTGTACTGTATGCAGGGACCAATGAGCAGTTCTTC.

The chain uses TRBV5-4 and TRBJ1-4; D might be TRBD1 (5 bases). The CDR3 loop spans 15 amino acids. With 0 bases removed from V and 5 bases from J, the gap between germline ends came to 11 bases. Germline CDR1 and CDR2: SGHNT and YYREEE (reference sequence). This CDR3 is CASSLGGSVNEKLFF. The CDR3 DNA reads TGTGCCAGCAGCTTGGGGGGCAGTGTGAATGAAAAACTGTTTTTT.

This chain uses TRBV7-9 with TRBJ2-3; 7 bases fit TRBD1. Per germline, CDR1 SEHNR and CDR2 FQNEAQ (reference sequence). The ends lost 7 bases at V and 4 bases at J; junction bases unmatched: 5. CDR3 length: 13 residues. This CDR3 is CASTTGIADTQYF. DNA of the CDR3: TGTGCCAGCACGACAGGGATCGCAGATACGCAGTATTTT. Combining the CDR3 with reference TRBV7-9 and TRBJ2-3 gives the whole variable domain DTGVSQNPRHKITKRGQNVTFRCDPISEHNRLYWYRQTLGQGPEFLTYFQNEAQLEKSRLLSDRFSAERPKGSFSTLEIQRTEQGDSAMYLCASTTGIADTQYFGPGTRLTVL.